Shown below are 29 T cell receptor beta chains from a single sample sequenced in a study of cytomegalovirus exposure and HLA in healthy donors. Primers included in the PCR were 60 Vbeta and 13 Jbeta primers. Only in-frame clones appear in the TCRdb table, and some are missing; sequencing was by immunoSEQ multiplex PCR. The sample includes some 140,000 clones, roughly 74% of them seen just once. The sequenced material came from PBMCs. The receptors were sampled from a man aged 18 to 30 in good health and CMV-seronegative.

The rearrangement links TRBV6-6 to TRBJ2-2; no clear D. Germline V gene sequence: CDR1 MNHNY, CDR2 SVGAGI (reference sequence). Trimming pared 6 bases from V and 5 bases from J, leaving 19 bases between. The CDR3 is 16 residues long. CDR3 nucleotides: TGTGCCAGCAGCTACCTACGGCTAGAAAAAACCGGGGAGCTGTTTTTT. Translated, it gives CASSYLRLEKTGELFF.

V is TRBV28 and J is TRBJ1-5, with D tentatively TRBD1 (6 bases). Germline values: CDR1 MDHEN, CDR2 SYDVKM. The germline V and J ends were trimmed by 6 bases and 0 bases, with 12 bases remaining between them. The length of the CDR3 is 15 residues. Written as DNA, the CDR3 is TGTGCCAGCAGCTCGACAGGTTATAGCAATCAGCCCCAGCATTTT. This encodes CASSSTGYSNQPQHF.

The rearrangement links TRBV6-6 to TRBJ1-3; unclear D gene. Trimming pared 8 bases from V and 0 bases from J, leaving 5 bases between. Germline V gives CDR1 MNHNY, CDR2 SVGAGI (reference sequence). The CDR3 is 12 residues long. CDR3 coding DNA: TGTGCCAGCGCGGACTCTGGAAACACCATATATTTT. As protein: CASADSGNTIYF.

This clone appeared a single time. This chain uses TRBV27 with TRBJ1-1; TRBD1 might be the D (6 bases). The CDR3 is 13 amino acids. Deletions cut 0 bases from V and 7 bases from J, with 9 bases between. Germline CDR1 is MNHEY and CDR2 is SMNVEV (reference sequence). CDR3 DNA sequence: TGTGCCAGCAGTTTATCAGGACAGAGTGAAGCTTTCTTT. It codes for CASSLSGQSEAFF.

This clone was detected a few times. The chain uses TRBV19 and TRBJ1-5; 9 bases are a match to TRBD1. V gave up 6 bases and J gave up 6 bases; unmatched junction bases: 6. This CDR3 spans 14 amino acids. The germline V gene encodes CDR1 LNHDA and CDR2 SQIVND (reference sequence). The chain's CDR3 is CASSRDREGQPQHF. The DNA of the CDR3 is TGTGCCAGTAGCCGGGACAGGGAAGGTCAGCCCCAGCATTTT.

The rearrangement joins TRBV7-8 to TRBJ1-1; D gene ambiguous. Germline CDR1 SGHVS, CDR2 FQNEAQ. The CDR3 is made up of 13 amino acids. V was clipped by 1 base and J by 8 bases, with 11 bases between them. The CDR3 loop is CASSLGGNLEAFF. The DNA for the CDR3 is TGTGCCAGCAGCTTAGGAGGGAACTTAGAAGCTTTCTTT.

The chain joins TRBV7-8 to TRBJ2-3, with D hard to call. In germline, CDR1 is SGHVS, CDR2 FQNEAQ. The CDR3 extends over 13 amino acids. Between the trimmed V and J ends, which lost 11 bases and 2 bases, there was a span of 14 bases. The CDR3 loop is CAHGPRPTDTQYF. For the CDR3, the DNA is TGTGCCCATGGGCCAAGGCCCACAGATACGCAGTATTTT.

This CDR3 is CASSRGEYSNQPQHF. As DNA, the CDR3 is TGTGCCAGCAGCAGGGGGGAGTATAGCAATCAGCCCCAGCATTTT. This chain connects TRBV6-5 to TRBJ1-5; TRBD1 matches 7 bases. The CDR3 runs to 15 residues. Germline V gives CDR1 MNHEY, CDR2 SVGAGI. Losses at the gene ends were 6 bases for V and 0 bases for J; bases not matched to a gene: 5.

This clone has a single count. The genes are TRBV5-1 and TRBJ1-3; the match to TRBD1 covers 7 bases. V shed 0 bases, J shed 2 bases, and the junction held 11 bases outside the gene matches. The CDR3 is made up of 18 amino acids. CDR1 and CDR2 (germline): SGHRS, YFSETQ. Written as DNA, the CDR3 is TGCGCCAGCAGCTTGGCCCTCGTCAGGGGGGCGGCTGGAAACACCATATATTTT. This encodes CASSLALVRGAAGNTIYF.

This clone appeared once. Germline is not matched at one junction end, which may reflect a read error. The rearrangement joins TRBV19 to TRBJ2-6, with TRBD1 identical over 7 bases. Germline CDR1 is LNHDA and CDR2 is SQIVND (reference sequence). This CDR3 contains 18 residues. CDR3 bases: TGTGCCAGTAGTATTGTCGACAGGGCTATTTCTGGGGCCAACGGCCTGACTTTC. It translates to CASSIVDRAISGANGLTF.

This clone has only one observation. The chain joins TRBV9 to TRBJ2-7; 8 nucleotides line up with TRBD1. The germline gives CDR1 SGDLS, CDR2 YYNGEE. The CDR3 has 14 amino acids. The V gene end was trimmed by 1 base and the J gene end by 6 bases; junction bases not matched to a gene: 6. CDR3: CASSVWPQGGEQYF. Here the CDR3 DNA reads TGTGCCAGCAGCGTATGGCCACAGGGGGGCGAGCAGTACTTC.

The chain recombines TRBV6-5 with TRBJ2-5; D gene uncertain. Per the germline V gene, CDR1 is MNHEY and CDR2 is SVGAGI. The V end was cut by 6 bases, the J end by 7 bases, with 15 bases between. There are 13 residues in the CDR3. CDR3 sequence (DNA): TGTGCCAGCAGGTCAGACAAGGCTGGGACCCAGTACTTC. Amino acid sequence: CASRSDKAGTQYF.

The chain has TRBV4-2 and TRBJ2-3; 11 bases align to TRBD2. The germline V gene encodes CDR1 LGHNA and CDR2 YNFKEQ. V lost 1 base, J lost 4 bases, and 4 bases stayed unmatched. This CDR3 spans 16 amino acids. This CDR3 reads CASSQVAGGLADTQYF. The DNA of the CDR3 is TGTGCCAGCAGCCAAGTAGCGGGGGGGCTCGCAGATACGCAGTATTTT.

The rearrangement joins TRBV29-1 to TRBJ1-4; D gene uncertain. Germline V gene sequence: CDR1 SQVTM, CDR2 ANQGSEA. Trimming cost V 0 bases and J 7 bases, with 6 bases left between them. The CDR3 extends over 12 amino acids. DNA for the CDR3: TGCAGCGTTGAAGAAGAGGGTGAAAAACTGTTTTTT. It is translated as CSVEEEGEKLFF.

This chain joins TRBV5-4 and TRBJ1-2; 7 positions match TRBD1. V trimming: 3 bases; J trimming: 4 bases; junction bases outside the gene matches: 9. The CDR3 has 15 amino acids. Germline loops: CDR1 SGHNT, CDR2 YYREEE (reference sequence). CDR3 sequence: CASSSIQGTIYGYTF. The CDR3 bases are TGTGCCAGCAGCTCTATACAGGGGACCATCTATGGCTACACCTTC.

The rearrangement uses TRBV5-6 and TRBJ2-7, with a possible D match to TRBD1 (5 bases). Germline V gene lookup returns CDR1 SGHDT and CDR2 YYEEEE. V was pared by 1 base and J by 2 bases, with 13 bases between. CDR3 length: 15 residues. CDR3 loop: CASSLIGTGTYEQYV. The CDR3 nucleotides are TGTGCCAGCAGCTTGATCGGTACAGGCACCTACGAGCAGTACGTC.

This clone was counted only a few times. The genes are TRBV6-5 and TRBJ2-5; possibly TRBD2 for D (6 bases). The CDR3 has 16 amino acids. The germline V gene has CDR1 MNHEY and CDR2 SVGAGI. V shed 0 bases and J shed 5 bases, with 16 bases lying between them. DNA of the CDR3: TGTGCCAGCAGTTACTCGGGCGGGGCGGGCCATGAGACCCAGTACTTC. Translated, it gives CASSYSGGAGHETQYF.

This rearrangement joins TRBV6-6 to TRBJ2-7; D is unresolved. Germline-derived CDR1 and CDR2 are MNHNY and SVGAGI (reference sequence). V was pared by 0 bases and J by 3 bases, with 6 bases between. The CDR3 contains 13 residues. The CDR3 region is CASSYSGSYEQYF. The CDR3 nucleotides read TGTGCCAGCAGTTACTCGGGCAGCTACGAGCAGTACTTC.

This sequence joins TRBV19 and TRBJ2-3; no reliable D call. V was shortened by 6 bases and J by 0 bases, with 7 bases between the two germline ends. The CDR3 is 13 residues long. Germline V gene sequence: CDR1 LNHDA, CDR2 SQIVND (reference sequence). CDR3 sequence reads: CASRAISTDTQYF. The CDR3 nucleotides are TGTGCCAGTAGGGCAATTAGCACAGATACGCAGTATTTT. Complete variable domain (other parts from reference TRBV19 and TRBJ2-3): DGGITQSPKYLFRKEGQNVTLSCEQNLNHDAMYWYRQDPGQGLRLIYYSQIVNDFQKGDIAEGYSVSREKKESFPLTVTSAQKNPTAFYLCASRAISTDTQYFGPGTRLTVL.

This clone has a single count. This sequence joins TRBV9 and TRBJ2-3; D is ambiguous. Trimming stripped 1 base from V and 2 bases from J, with 11 bases between. Germline loops: CDR1 SGDLS, CDR2 YYNGEE. The CDR3 contains 15 residues. The CDR3 bases are TGTGCCAGCAGCGTAAATGGCAGTTTCACAGATACGCAGTATTTT. Protein sequence: CASSVNGSFTDTQYF.

This clone was observed a handful of times. V is TRBV25-1 and J is TRBJ1-1, with 8 positions matching TRBD1. CDR3 length: 15 residues. Germline assignment: CDR1 MGHDK and CDR2 SYGVNS. J was trimmed by 6 bases and V by 1 base; bases with no gene match: 7. CDR3 sequence: CASSEFGQGAPEAFF. CDR3 DNA sequence: TGTGCCAGCAGTGAATTCGGGCAGGGGGCGCCTGAAGCTTTCTTT.

The chain carries TRBV2 and TRBJ1-2, with 11 positions matching TRBD1. Trimming at V came to 3 bases and at J to 5 bases, leaving 11 bases not matched to a gene. The CDR3 runs to 17 residues. Germline-derived CDR1 and CDR2 are SNHLY and FYNNEI. The CDR3 region has the DNA TGTGCCAGCAGTGATGGACAGGGGGCGAGCATTTGGTATGGCTACACCTTC. It specifies CASSDGQGASIWYGYTF. Based on the CDR3 plus reference TRBV2 and TRBJ1-2, the full variable domain is EPEVTQTPSHQVTQMGQEVILRCVPISNHLYFYWYRQILGQKVEFLVSFYNNEISEKSEIFDDQFSVERPDGSNFTLKIRSTKLEDSAMYFCASSDGQGASIWYGYTFGSGTRLTVV.

The chain recombines TRBV5-6 with TRBJ1-5; D remains ambiguous. Per the germline V gene, CDR1 is SGHDT and CDR2 is YYEEEE. The length of the CDR3 is 13 residues. V was cut by 2 bases and J by 7 bases, with 10 bases left in between. CDR3 in DNA: TGTGCCAGCAGCTTAAGGGCGGGGCAGCCCCAGCATTTT. It is translated as CASSLRAGQPQHF.

V and J are TRBV7-3 and TRBJ2-3; unclear D gene. V lost 2 bases and J 2 bases, leaving 17 bases between the germline ends. CDR1 and CDR2 (germline): SGHTA, FQGTGA. The CDR3 totals 17 residues. The CDR3 bases are TGTGCCAGCAGCTTATTTGCCCGGCAGCGAACCACAGATACGCAGTATTTT. It is translated as CASSLFARQRTTDTQYF.

J is TRBJ2-3 and V is TRBV15; a weak D match, TRBD2 (7 bases). Germline lookup yields CDR1 LNHNV and CDR2 YYDKDF (reference sequence). Trimming pared 5 bases from V and 5 bases from J, leaving 23 bases between. This CDR3 contains 17 residues. The CDR3 DNA reads TGTGCCACCAGCTTCCGTGGGGGGGCGTTTTATGGAGATACGCAGTATTTT. The encoded protein is CATSFRGGAFYGDTQYF. The variable domain in full, completed from reference TRBV15 and TRBJ2-3, reads DAMVIQNPRYQVTQFGKPVTLSCSQTLNHNVMYWYQQKSSQAPKLLFHYYDKDFNNEADTPDNFQSRRPNTSFCFLDIRSPGLGDTAMYLCATSFRGGAFYGDTQYFGPGTRLTVL.

The V call is TRBV25-1, the J call TRBJ2-7, with 11 bases fitting TRBD2. CDR3 length: 13 residues. J was trimmed by 4 bases and V by 8 bases; bases with no gene match: 4. CDR1 MGHDK and CDR2 SYGVNS come from the germline V gene. CDR3 sequence reads: CASPGLAEYEQYV. Here the CDR3 DNA reads TGTGCCAGCCCGGGACTAGCGGAATACGAGCAGTACGTC.

This clone has a single count. The V and J genes are TRBV29-1 and TRBJ2-2; TRBD1 is a possible D gene (5 bases). Per germline, CDR1 SQVTM and CDR2 ANQGSEA. This CDR3 is built from 16 residues. V gave up 1 base and J gave up 1 base, with 13 bases separating them. The chain's CDR3 is CSVEVPNRMNTGELFF. For the CDR3, the DNA is TGCAGCGTTGAAGTCCCCAACAGGATGAACACCGGGGAGCTGTTTTTT.

V gene TRBV7-8 combines with J gene TRBJ2-2; TRBD2 agrees at 12 bases. Germline values: CDR1 SGHVS, CDR2 FQNEAQ. This CDR3 is 21 amino acids long. V dropped 4 bases and J dropped 0; count of bases not matched to a gene: 15. This CDR3 is CASSSQRLAGVSKSNTGELFF. In DNA, the CDR3 is TGTGCCAGCAGCTCCCAACGACTAGCGGGGGTATCAAAATCGAACACCGGGGAGCTGTTTTTT.

The CDR3 is CASSSIGGRRGFYEQYF. The CDR3, as DNA: TGCGCCAGCAGCTCGATTGGAGGTCGCAGGGGATTCTACGAGCAGTACTTC. V is TRBV5-1 and J is TRBJ2-5; D is possibly TRBD1 (6 bases). The J call may be wrong; the DNA end is better matched by TRBJ2-7. This CDR3 comprises 17 residues. The germline V gene has CDR1 SGHRS and CDR2 YFSETQ.